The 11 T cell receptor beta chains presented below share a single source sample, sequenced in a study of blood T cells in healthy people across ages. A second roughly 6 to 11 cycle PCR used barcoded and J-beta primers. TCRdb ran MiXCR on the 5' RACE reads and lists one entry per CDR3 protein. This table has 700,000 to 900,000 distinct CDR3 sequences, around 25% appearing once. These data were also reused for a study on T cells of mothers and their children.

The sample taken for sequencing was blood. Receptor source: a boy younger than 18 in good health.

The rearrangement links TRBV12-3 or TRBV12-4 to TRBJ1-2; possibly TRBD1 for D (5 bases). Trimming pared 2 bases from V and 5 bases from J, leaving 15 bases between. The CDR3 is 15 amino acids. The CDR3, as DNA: TGTGCCAGCAGTTTACCGGGCTTGGGACTTTATGGCTACACCTTC. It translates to CASSLPGLGLYGYTF.

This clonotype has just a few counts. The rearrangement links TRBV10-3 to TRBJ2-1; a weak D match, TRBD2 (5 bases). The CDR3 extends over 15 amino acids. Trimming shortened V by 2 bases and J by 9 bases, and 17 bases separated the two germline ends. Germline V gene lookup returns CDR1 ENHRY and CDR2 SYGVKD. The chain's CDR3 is CAISEALAGTTEQFF. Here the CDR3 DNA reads TGTGCCATCAGTGAGGCCCTAGCAGGAACTACTGAGCAGTTCTTC.

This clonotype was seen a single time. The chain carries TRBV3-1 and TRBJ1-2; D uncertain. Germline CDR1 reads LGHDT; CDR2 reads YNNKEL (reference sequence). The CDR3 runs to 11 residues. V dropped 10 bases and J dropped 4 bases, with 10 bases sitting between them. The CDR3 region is CATLDGYGYTF. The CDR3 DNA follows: TGTGCCACCTTGGACGGCTATGGCTACACCTTC. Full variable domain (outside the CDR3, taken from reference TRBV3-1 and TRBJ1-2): DTAVSQTPKYLVTQMGNDKSIKCEQNLGHDTMYWYKQDSKKFLKIMFSYNNKELIINETVPNRFSPKSPDKAHLNLHINSLELGDSAVYFCATLDGYGYTFGSGTRLTVV.

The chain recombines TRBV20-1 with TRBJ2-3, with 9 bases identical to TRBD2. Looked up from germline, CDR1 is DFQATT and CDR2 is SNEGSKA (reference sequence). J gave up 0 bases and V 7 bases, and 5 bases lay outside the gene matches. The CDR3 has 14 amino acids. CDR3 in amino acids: CSVAGGRSTDTQYF. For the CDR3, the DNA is TGCAGTGTTGCGGGGGGGCGAAGCACAGATACGCAGTATTTT.

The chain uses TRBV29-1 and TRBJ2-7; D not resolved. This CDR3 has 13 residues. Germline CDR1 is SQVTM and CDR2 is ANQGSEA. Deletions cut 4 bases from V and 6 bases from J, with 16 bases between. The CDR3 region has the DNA TGCAGCGTTGGGGGTGCAACTCAATTCGAGCAGTACTTC. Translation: CSVGGATQFEQYF.

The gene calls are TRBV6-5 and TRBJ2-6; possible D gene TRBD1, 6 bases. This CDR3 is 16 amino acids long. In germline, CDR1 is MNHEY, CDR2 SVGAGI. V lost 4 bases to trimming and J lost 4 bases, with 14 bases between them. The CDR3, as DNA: TGTGCCAGCAGTTGGTCAGGGGCCGGAGGGGCCAACGTCCTGACTTTC. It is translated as CASSWSGAGGANVLTF.

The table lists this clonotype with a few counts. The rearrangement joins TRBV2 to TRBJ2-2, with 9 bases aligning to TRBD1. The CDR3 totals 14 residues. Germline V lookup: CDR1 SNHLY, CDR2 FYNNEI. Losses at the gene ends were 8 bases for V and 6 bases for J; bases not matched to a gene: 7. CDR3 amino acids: CASYTGTGSGELFF. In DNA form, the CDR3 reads TGTGCCAGCTACACCGGGACAGGGTCCGGGGAGCTGTTTTTT.

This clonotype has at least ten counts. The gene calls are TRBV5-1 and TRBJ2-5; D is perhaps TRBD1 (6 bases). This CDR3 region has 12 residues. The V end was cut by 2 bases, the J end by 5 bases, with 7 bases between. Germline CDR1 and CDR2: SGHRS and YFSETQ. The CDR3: CASSFQGETQYF. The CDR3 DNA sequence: TGCGCCAGCAGCTTCCAGGGGGAGACCCAGTACTTC.

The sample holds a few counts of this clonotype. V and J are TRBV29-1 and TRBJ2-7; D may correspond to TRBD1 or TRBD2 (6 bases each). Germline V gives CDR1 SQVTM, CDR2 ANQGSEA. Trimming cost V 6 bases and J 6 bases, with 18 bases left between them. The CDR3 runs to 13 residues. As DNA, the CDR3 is TGCAGCGTCCGGGGGCAGGGCCTCTCCGAGCAGTACTTC. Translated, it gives CSVRGQGLSEQYF.

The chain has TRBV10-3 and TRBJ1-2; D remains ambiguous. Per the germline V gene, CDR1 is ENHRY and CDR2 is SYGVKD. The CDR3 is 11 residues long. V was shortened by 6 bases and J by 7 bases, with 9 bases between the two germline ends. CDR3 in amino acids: CAIRDSGGYTF. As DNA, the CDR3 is TGTGCCATCAGGGATAGCGGTGGCTACACCTTC.

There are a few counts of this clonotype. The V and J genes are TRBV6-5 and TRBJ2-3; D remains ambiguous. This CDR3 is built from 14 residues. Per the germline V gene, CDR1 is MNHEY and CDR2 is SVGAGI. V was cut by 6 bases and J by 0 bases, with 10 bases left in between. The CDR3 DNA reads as TGTGCCAGCAGCCTAGAAATTAGCACAGATACGCAGTATTTT. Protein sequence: CASSLEISTDTQYF.